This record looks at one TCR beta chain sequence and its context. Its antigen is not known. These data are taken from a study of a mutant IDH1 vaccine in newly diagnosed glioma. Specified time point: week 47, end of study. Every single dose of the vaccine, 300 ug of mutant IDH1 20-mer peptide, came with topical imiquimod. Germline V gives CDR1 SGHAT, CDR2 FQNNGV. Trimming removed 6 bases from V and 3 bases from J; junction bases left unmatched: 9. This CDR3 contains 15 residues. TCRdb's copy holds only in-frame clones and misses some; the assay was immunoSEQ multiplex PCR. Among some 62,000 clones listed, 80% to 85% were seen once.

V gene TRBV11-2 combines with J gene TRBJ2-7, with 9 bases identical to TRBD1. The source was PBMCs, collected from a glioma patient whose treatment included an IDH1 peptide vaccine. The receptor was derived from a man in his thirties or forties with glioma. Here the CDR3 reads CASSCRGTGCYEQYF. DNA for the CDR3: TGTGCCAGCAGTTGCAGGGGGACAGGGTGCTACGAGCAGTACTTC.